Listed here is a single T cell receptor (beta chain). The sample is drawn from a study of OX40 agonist ivuxolimab in advanced cancers. Clones were sequenced by immunoSEQ multiplex PCR, and TCRdb holds only the in-frame ones, with some missing. The sample has 80,000 to 100,000 clones; about 90% are singletons. This receptor was taken from an adult with an advanced solid tumor such as melanoma, head and neck, liver or kidney cancer. Sequences were derived from CD4+ or CD8+ T cells sorted from blood, sampled in a trial of the OX40 agonist ivuxolimab.

As DNA, the CDR3 is TGTGCCAGCAATGTGGGGGGGGAGTCTGAAGCTTTCTTT. As protein: CASNVGGESEAFF. The genes are TRBV6-5 and TRBJ1-1; weak D call: TRBD1 (5 bases). The CDR3 spans 13 residues. CDR1 is MNHEY and CDR2 is SVGAGI in the germline V gene. Deletions cut 7 bases from V and 6 bases from J, with 15 bases between.